This note documents a single T cell receptor beta chain sequence. The CDR3 runs 17 residues. Germline assignment: CDR1 LNHDA and CDR2 SQIVND (reference sequence). Losses at the gene ends were 0 bases for V and 1 base for J; bases not matched to a gene: 4. TCRdb keeps only in-frame clones here, not all; method: immunoSEQ multiplex PCR. Here the sample spans some 140,000 clones, roughly 92% being singletons. The sample belongs to a study of control samples from healthy donors and cancer patients. The clonotype was recovered from a man aged 25 to 45 in good health. Material: blood. The chain links TRBV19 to TRBJ2-2; 8 bases align to TRBD1. The CDR3 nucleotides read TGTGCCAGTAGTATAGATCGCGGGACAGGGAACACCGGGGAGCTGTTTTTT. This gives the protein CASSIDRGTGNTGELFF.